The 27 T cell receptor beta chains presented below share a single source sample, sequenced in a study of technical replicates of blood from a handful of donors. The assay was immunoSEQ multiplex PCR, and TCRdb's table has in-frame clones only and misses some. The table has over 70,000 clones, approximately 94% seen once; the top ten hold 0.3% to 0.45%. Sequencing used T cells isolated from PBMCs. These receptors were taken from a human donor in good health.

The CDR3 sequence: CASSLGGTTSRNEQYF. In DNA form, the CDR3 reads TGTGCCAGCAGCTTAGGGGGTACGACTAGTCGCAACGAGCAGTACTTC. This sequence joins TRBV7-2 and TRBJ2-7; D possibly corresponds to TRBD2 (6 bases). Germline V gene sequence: CDR1 SGHTA, CDR2 FQGNSA. With 1 base removed from V and 5 bases from J, the gap between germline ends came to 18 bases. There are 16 residues in the CDR3.

Here the CDR3 reads CASRGQEHSGNTIYF. The CDR3 DNA reads TGTGCCAGCAGGGGACAGGAGCACTCTGGAAACACCATATATTTT. The V call is TRBV9, the J call TRBJ1-3; the match to TRBD1 covers 8 bases. V shed 5 bases and J 0 bases; nucleotides not matched to a gene: 4. The CDR3 has 15 residues. Per germline, CDR1 SGDLS and CDR2 YYNGEE.

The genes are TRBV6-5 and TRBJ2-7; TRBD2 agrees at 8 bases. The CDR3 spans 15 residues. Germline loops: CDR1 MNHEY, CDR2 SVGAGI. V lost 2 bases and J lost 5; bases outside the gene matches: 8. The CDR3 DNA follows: TGTGCCAGCAGTTACCAGACCGGGAGGGCCCACGAGCAGTACTTC. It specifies CASSYQTGRAHEQYF.

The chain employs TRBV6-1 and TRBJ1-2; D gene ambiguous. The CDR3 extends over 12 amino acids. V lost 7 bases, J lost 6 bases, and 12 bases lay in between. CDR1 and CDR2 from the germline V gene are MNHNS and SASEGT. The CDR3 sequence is CASKSSFNGYTF. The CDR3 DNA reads TGTGCCAGCAAGTCCAGTTTTAATGGCTACACCTTC.

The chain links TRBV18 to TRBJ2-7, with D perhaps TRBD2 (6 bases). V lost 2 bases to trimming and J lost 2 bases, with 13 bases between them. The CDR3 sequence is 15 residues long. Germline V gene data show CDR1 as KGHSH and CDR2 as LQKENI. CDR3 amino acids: CASSPTGTSTYEQYF. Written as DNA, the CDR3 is TGTGCCAGCTCACCAACCGGGACTTCTACCTACGAGCAGTACTTC.

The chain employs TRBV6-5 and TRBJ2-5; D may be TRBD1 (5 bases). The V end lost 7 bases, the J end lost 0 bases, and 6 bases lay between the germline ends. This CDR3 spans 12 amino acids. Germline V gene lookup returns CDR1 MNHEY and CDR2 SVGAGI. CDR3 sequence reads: CASTGYQETQYF. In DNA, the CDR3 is TGTGCCAGCACAGGGTACCAAGAGACCCAGTACTTC.

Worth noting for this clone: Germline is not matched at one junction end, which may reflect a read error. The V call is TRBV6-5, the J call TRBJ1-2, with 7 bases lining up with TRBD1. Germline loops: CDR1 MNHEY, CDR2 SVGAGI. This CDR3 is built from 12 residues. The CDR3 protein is CASSYPGQPMNF. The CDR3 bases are TGTGCCAGCAGTTACCCGGGACAGCCAATGAACTTC.

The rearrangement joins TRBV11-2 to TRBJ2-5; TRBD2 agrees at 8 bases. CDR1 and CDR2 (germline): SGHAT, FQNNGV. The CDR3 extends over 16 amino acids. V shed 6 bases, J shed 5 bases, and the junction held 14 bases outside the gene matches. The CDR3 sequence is CASSPRGGLAAETQYF. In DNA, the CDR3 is TGTGCCAGCAGTCCTAGGGGCGGACTAGCTGCGGAGACCCAGTACTTC.

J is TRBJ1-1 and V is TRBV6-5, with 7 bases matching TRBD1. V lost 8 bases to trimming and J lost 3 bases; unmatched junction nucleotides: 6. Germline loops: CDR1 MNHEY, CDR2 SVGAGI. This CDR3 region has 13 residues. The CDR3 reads CASGPTGDTEAFF. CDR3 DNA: TGTGCCAGCGGACCTACAGGGGACACTGAAGCTTTCTTT.

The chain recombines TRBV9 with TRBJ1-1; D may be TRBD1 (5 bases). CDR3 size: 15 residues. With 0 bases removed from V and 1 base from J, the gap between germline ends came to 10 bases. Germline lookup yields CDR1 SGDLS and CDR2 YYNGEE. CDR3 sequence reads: CASSVVVRANTEAFF. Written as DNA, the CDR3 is TGTGCCAGCAGCGTAGTCGTCAGGGCGAACACTGAAGCTTTCTTT.

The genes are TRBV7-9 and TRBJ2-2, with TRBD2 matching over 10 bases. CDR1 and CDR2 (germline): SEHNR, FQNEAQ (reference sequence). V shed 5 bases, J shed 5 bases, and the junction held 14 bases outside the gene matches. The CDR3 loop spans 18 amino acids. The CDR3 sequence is CASSNPRASGRYTGELFF. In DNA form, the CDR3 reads TGTGCCAGCAGCAATCCCCGTGCTAGCGGGAGATATACCGGGGAGCTGTTTTTT.

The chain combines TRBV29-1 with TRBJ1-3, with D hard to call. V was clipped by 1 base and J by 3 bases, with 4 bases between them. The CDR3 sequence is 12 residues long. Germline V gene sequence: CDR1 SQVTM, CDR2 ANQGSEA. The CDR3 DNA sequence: TGCAGCGTTGAAGCCAATGGAAACACCATATATTTT. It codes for CSVEANGNTIYF.

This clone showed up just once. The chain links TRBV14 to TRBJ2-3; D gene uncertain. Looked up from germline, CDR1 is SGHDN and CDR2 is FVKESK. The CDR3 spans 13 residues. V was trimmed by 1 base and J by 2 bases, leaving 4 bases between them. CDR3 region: CASSQVSTDTQYF. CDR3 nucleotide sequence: TGTGCCAGCAGCCAAGTATCCACAGATACGCAGTATTTT.

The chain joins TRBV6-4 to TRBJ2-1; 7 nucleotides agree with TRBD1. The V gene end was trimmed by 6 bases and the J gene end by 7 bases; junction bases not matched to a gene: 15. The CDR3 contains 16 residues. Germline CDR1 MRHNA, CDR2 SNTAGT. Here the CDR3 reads CASSVTGELSWNEQFF. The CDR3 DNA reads TGTGCCAGCAGCGTTACAGGGGAGTTAAGTTGGAATGAGCAGTTCTTC.

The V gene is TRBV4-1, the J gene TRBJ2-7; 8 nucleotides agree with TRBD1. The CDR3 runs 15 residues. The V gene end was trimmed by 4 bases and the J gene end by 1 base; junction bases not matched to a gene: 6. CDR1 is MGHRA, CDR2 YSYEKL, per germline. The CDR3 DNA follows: TGCGCCAGCAGCCGAGGAGGACAGGGTTCCTACGAGCAGTACTTC. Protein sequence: CASSRGGQGSYEQYF.

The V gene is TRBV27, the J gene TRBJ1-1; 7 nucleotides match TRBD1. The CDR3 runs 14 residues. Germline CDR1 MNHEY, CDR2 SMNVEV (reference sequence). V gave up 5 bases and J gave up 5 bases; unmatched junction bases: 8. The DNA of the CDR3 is TGTGCCAGCAGTGTTTACAGGGGATCGACTGAAGCTTTCTTT. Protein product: CASSVYRGSTEAFF.

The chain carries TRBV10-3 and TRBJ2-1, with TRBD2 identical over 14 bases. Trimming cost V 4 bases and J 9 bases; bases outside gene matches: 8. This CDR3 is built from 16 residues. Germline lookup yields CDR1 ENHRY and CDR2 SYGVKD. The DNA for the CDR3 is TGTGCCATCAGTGGTCCCGGGACTAGCGGGAGTGGTGAGCAGTTCTTC. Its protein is CAISGPGTSGSGEQFF.

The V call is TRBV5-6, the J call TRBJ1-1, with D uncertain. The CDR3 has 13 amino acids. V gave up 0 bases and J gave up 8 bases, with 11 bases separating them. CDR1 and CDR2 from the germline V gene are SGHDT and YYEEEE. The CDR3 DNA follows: TGTGCCAGCAGCTTGGCCGGGAGGGCAGAAGCTTTCTTT. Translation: CASSLAGRAEAFF.

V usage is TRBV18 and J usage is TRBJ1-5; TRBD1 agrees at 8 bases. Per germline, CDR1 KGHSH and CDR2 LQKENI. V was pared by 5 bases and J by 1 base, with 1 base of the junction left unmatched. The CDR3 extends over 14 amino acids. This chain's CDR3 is CASSGQGSNQPQHF. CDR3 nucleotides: TGTGCCAGCTCAGGACAGGGAAGCAATCAGCCCCAGCATTTT.

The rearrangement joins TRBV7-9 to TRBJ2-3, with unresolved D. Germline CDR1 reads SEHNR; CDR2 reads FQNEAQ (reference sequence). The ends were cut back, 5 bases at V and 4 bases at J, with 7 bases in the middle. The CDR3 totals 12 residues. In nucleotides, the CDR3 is TGTGCCAGCAGCCCCGTCTCAGATACGCAGTATTTT. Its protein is CASSPVSDTQYF.

CDR3 nucleotide sequence: TGTGCCAGCAGCCCTAACCTTCCCGAGCAGTACTTC. Translation: CASSPNLPEQYF. The chain joins TRBV7-2 to TRBJ2-7; D not resolved. The CDR3 sequence is 12 residues long. Germline V CDR1 and CDR2: SGHTA, FQGNSA. V lost 5 bases to trimming and J lost 6 bases, with 11 bases between them.

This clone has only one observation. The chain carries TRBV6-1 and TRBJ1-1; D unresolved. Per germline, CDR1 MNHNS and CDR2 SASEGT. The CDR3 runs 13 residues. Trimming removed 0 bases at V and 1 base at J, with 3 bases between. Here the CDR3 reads CASSEAKNTEAFF. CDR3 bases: TGTGCCAGCAGTGAAGCCAAGAACACTGAAGCTTTCTTT.

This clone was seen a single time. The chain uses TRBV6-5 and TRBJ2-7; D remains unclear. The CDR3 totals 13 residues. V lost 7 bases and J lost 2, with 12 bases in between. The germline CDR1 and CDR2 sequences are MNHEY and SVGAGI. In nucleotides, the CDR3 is TGTGCCAGCAAAGAGAGTGTGGCCTACGAGCAGTACTTC. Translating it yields CASKESVAYEQYF.

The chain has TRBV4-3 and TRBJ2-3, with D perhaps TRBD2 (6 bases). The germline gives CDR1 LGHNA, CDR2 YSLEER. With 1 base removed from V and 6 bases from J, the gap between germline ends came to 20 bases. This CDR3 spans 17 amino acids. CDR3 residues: CASSQVEGRDPSDTQYF. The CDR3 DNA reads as TGCGCCAGCAGCCAAGTGGAAGGGCGGGATCCCTCGGATACGCAGTATTTT.

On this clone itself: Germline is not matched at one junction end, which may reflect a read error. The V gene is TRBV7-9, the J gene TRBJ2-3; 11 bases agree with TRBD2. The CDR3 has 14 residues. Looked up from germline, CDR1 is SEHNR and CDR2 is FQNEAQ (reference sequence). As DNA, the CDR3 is TGTGCCAGCAGCCCCGTACTAGCGGGAGATCCGCAGTATTTT. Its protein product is CASSPVLAGDPQYF. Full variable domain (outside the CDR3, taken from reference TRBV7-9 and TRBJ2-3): DTGVSQNPRHKITKRGQNVTFRCDPISEHNRLYWYRQTLGQGPEFLTYFQNEAQLEKSRLLSDRFSAERPKGSFSTLEIQRTEQGDSAMYLCASSPVLAGDPQYFGPGTRLTVL.

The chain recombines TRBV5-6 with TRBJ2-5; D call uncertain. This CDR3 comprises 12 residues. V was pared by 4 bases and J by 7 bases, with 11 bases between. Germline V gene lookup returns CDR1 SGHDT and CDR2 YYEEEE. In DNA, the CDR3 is TGTGCCAGCAGCCCCCGTGGCGGGACCCAGTACTTC. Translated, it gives CASSPRGGTQYF.

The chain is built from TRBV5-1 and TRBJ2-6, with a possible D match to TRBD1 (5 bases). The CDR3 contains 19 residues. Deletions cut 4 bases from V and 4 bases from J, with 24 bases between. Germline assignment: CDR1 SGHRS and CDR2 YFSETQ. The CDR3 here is CASSKSSTRGRSGANVLTF. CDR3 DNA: TGCGCCAGCAGCAAGTCGTCGACAAGGGGCCGATCGGGGGCCAACGTCCTGACTTTC.